These 31 T cell receptor beta chains originate from one sample sequenced in a study of vaccination and CD4 T cells after COVID-19. The Oncomine TCR Beta short-read assay sequenced DNA from cultured CD4+ T cells. MiXCR was run by TCRdb on the PCR reads, yielding one entry per CDR3 protein. The sample holds about 7,200 distinct CDR3 sequences; about 32% are singletons and the top ten take 29%. The treatment denotes: approximately 9-day PBMC culture with coronavirus spike peptide pools or control peptides (ViraFEST assay). The unexposed donor's CD4+ T cells were collected before the COVID-19 pandemic (2011-2018). Antigen specificity for these receptors is unknown. Sequences were obtained from CD4+ T cells from blood, cultured in vitro. All receptors come from a human donor in good health.

By its share, this clonotype is medium-sized. This chain joins TRBV6-4 and TRBJ1-6; a possible D gene is TRBD1 (6 bases). V lost 2 bases to trimming and J lost 7 bases, with 6 bases between them. Looked up from germline, CDR1 is MRHNA and CDR2 is SNTAGT. The CDR3 length is 13 residues. CDR3 loop: CASSDGTNSPLHF. The CDR3 bases are TGTGCCAGCAGTGACGGGACAAATTCACCCCTCCACTTT.

The table lists this clonotype with a few counts. The chain joins TRBV6-1 to TRBJ1-2; TRBD1 aligns across 7 bases. Germline V CDR1 and CDR2: MNHNS, SASEGT. Trimming cost V 10 bases and J 6 bases; bases outside gene matches: 17. The CDR3 is made up of 15 amino acids. For the CDR3, the DNA is TGTGCCACCTGGGGGAGAACAGGGGCATTGAATGGCTACACCTTC. Translation: CATWGRTGALNGYTF.

The chain recombines TRBV6-1 with TRBJ1-1; 9 bases agree with TRBD1. The CDR3 has 16 amino acids. The germline CDR1 and CDR2 sequences are MNHNS and SASEGT. Trimming took 5 bases from V and 6 from J; bases not matched to a gene: 13. CDR3 sequence (DNA): TGTGCCAGCAGTCATGATCCGGGACAGGGAGACCCTGAAGCTTTCTTT. This gives the protein CASSHDPGQGDPEAFF.

V gene TRBV2 combines with J gene TRBJ2-1; TRBD2 matches 9 bases. Germline trimming cut 3 bases from V and 5 bases from J; bases unmatched to any gene: 5. Germline CDR1 is SNHLY and CDR2 is FYNNEI. CDR3 length: 15 residues. The chain's CDR3 is CASSERAGGHNEQFF. CDR3 bases: TGTGCCAGCAGTGAGCGGGCGGGGGGGCACAATGAGCAGTTCTTC.

The chain employs TRBV30 and TRBJ1-1, with a weak D call TRBD1 (6 bases). This CDR3 region has 15 residues. Germline loops: CDR1 GTSNPN, CDR2 SVGIG (reference sequence). The V end lost 5 bases, the J end lost 4 bases, and 20 bases lay between the germline ends. CDR3 sequence: CAWGGEQGGGTEAFF. The CDR3 coding sequence is TGTGCCTGGGGAGGAGAACAGGGAGGAGGCACTGAAGCTTTCTTT.

This clonotype appeared a few times. This sequence joins TRBV10-3 and TRBJ1-2; 8 bases align to TRBD1. The CDR3 contains 13 residues. Germline CDR1 is ENHRY and CDR2 is SYGVKD. V shed 6 bases, J shed 8 bases, and the junction held 8 bases outside the gene matches. For the CDR3, the DNA is TGTGCCATCAGCAACGGACAGGGCGGGGGCTACACCTTC. As protein: CAISNGQGGGYTF.

This clonotype is termed large. The chain has TRBV3-1 and TRBJ2-5; tentatively, D is TRBD2 (6 bases). The germline V gene has CDR1 LGHDT and CDR2 YNNKEL (reference sequence). The CDR3 covers 17 residues. The V and J ends lost 3 bases and 4 bases respectively, with 21 bases between them. The CDR3 reads CASSHQARGGIRETQYF. The CDR3 DNA is TGTGCCAGCAGCCACCAAGCGAGGGGCGGGATAAGAGAGACCCAGTACTTC.

The chain joins TRBV2 to TRBJ2-2, with D perhaps assigned TRBD1 or TRBD2 (5 bases each). Trimming left V 5 bases short and J 3 bases short, with 10 bases between. Per germline, CDR1 SNHLY and CDR2 FYNNEI. The CDR3 covers 14 residues. In DNA form, the CDR3 reads TGTGCCAGCAGTAGTGAGGGGTACACCGGGGAGCTGTTTTTT. Protein sequence: CASSSEGYTGELFF.

This clonotype was counted a few times. This chain links TRBV2 with TRBJ1-1; D remains unclear. Trimming pared 8 bases from V and 6 bases from J, leaving 10 bases between. Looked up from germline, CDR1 is SNHLY and CDR2 is FYNNEI. There are 11 residues in the CDR3. The CDR3 reads CASEPTAEAFF. For the CDR3, the DNA is TGTGCCAGCGAACCAACGGCTGAAGCTTTCTTT.

The chain recombines TRBV19 with TRBJ1-6; possible D gene TRBD1, 5 bases. Per the germline V gene, CDR1 is LNHDA and CDR2 is SQIVND (reference sequence). V was cut by 4 bases and J by 7 bases, with 11 bases left in between. The CDR3 is 14 residues long. This chain's CDR3 is CASSSQGRNSPLHF. For the CDR3, the DNA is TGTGCCAGTAGTAGTCAGGGAAGAAATTCACCCCTCCACTTT.

This clonotype was seen a few times. V and J are TRBV6-5 and TRBJ1-1; the D is unclear. In germline, CDR1 is MNHEY, CDR2 SVGAGI. The CDR3 spans 13 residues. V was pared by 2 bases and J by 3 bases, with 7 bases between. This CDR3 reads CASSYRTDTEAFF. DNA for the CDR3: TGTGCCAGCAGTTACAGGACGGACACTGAAGCTTTCTTT.

The V gene is TRBV7-8, the J gene TRBJ2-5; perhaps D is TRBD1 or TRBD2 (6 bases each). This CDR3 is built from 16 residues. CDR1 is SGHVS and CDR2 is FQNEAQ in the germline V gene. V shed 5 bases and J shed 4 bases, with 20 bases lying between them. The CDR3 is CASSNAGYRVGETQYF. The CDR3, as DNA: TGTGCCAGCAGCAACGCGGGGTACAGGGTCGGAGAGACCCAGTACTTC.

The CDR3 nucleotides read TGCGCCAGCAGTCCATTTCAGGGGCGTGGCTACACCTTC. This translates into CASSPFQGRGYTF. This chain uses TRBV5-1 with TRBJ1-2, with a tentative D call TRBD1 (6 bases). Germline-derived CDR1 and CDR2 are SGHRS and YFSETQ. V was shortened by 5 bases and J by 7 bases, with 15 bases between the two germline ends. The CDR3 loop spans 13 amino acids.

The chain is built from TRBV6-7 and TRBJ1-2; the match to TRBD1 covers 10 bases. TRBV6-7 is an open reading frame whose function is uncertain. V lost 5 bases and J lost 8; bases outside the gene matches: 5. This CDR3 is built from 13 residues. The CDR3 sequence is CASSKDRGNGYTF. CDR3 in DNA: TGTGCCAGCAGTAAGGACAGGGGGAACGGCTACACCTTC.

V usage is TRBV11-2 and J usage is TRBJ2-5; no clear D. Germline V lookup: CDR1 SGHAT, CDR2 FQNNGV. The CDR3 has 12 amino acids. Trimming took off 0 bases at V and 6 bases at J, with 5 bases between the two ends. The CDR3 nucleotides read TGTGCCAGCAGCTTAGATGGACAGACCCAGTACTTC. As protein: CASSLDGQTQYF.

The rearrangement links TRBV18 to TRBJ1-1, with no clear D. CDR3 length: 14 amino acids. The V end lost 1 base, the J end lost 0 bases, and 6 bases lay between the germline ends. CDR1 KGHSH and CDR2 LQKENI come from the germline V gene. This CDR3 reads CASSPQGMNTEAFF. The CDR3 DNA reads as TGTGCCAGCTCACCACAGGGTATGAACACTGAAGCTTTCTTT.

This clonotype turned up a few times. This chain uses TRBV6-1 with TRBJ1-5; 8 bases match TRBD1. After removal of 5 bases from V and 4 bases from J, the junction contained 1 base not matched to a gene. The CDR3 spans 13 residues. The germline CDR1 and CDR2 sequences are MNHNS and SASEGT. CDR3 residues: CASSRQGNQPQHF. The DNA for the CDR3 is TGTGCCAGCAGTCGACAGGGGAATCAGCCCCAGCATTTT.

This chain links TRBV19 with TRBJ1-2; D possibly corresponds to TRBD1 (6 bases). This CDR3 comprises 15 residues. The ends were cut back, 3 bases at V and 3 bases at J, with 14 bases in the middle. The germline CDR1 and CDR2 sequences are LNHDA and SQIVND (reference sequence). The CDR3 loop reads CASSMSGGLHYGYTF. The CDR3 DNA reads TGTGCCAGTAGTATGTCGGGGGGCTTGCACTATGGCTACACCTTC.

The chain carries TRBV6-1 and TRBJ1-5, with D possibly being TRBD1 (6 bases). The CDR3 is 16 amino acids. Per the germline V gene, CDR1 is MNHNS and CDR2 is SASEGT. Deletions cut 8 bases from V and 3 bases from J, with 20 bases between. This CDR3 reads CASLETGSIDNQPQHF. CDR3 nucleotides: TGTGCCAGCCTTGAAACAGGGTCAATTGACAATCAGCCCCAGCATTTT.

This clonotype was seen only a few times. The V and J genes are TRBV25-1 and TRBJ2-7, with 7 nucleotides matching TRBD2. The V segment lost 4 bases and the J segment 1 base; nucleotides outside the gene matches: 7. Germline V gene lookup returns CDR1 MGHDK and CDR2 SYGVNS. The CDR3 runs 15 residues. CDR3 residues: CASSGDPGGSYEQYF. The CDR3 region has the DNA TGTGCCAGCAGTGGGGACCCCGGGGGGTCCTACGAGCAGTACTTC.

The rearrangement links TRBV2 to TRBJ2-4; 8 nucleotides match TRBD1. The trim removed 7 bases at V and 5 bases at J, leaving 4 bases unmatched. Germline-derived CDR1 and CDR2 are SNHLY and FYNNEI. This CDR3 spans 13 amino acids. This CDR3 reads CASTGQGQNIQYF. CDR3 coding DNA: TGTGCCAGCACTGGACAGGGCCAAAACATTCAGTACTTC. The full variable domain, its missing parts supplied by reference TRBV2 and TRBJ2-4, is EPEVTQTPSHQVTQMGQEVILRCVPISNHLYFYWYRQILGQKVEFLVSFYNNEISEKSEIFDDQFSVERPDGSNFTLKIRSTKLEDSAMYFCASTGQGQNIQYFGAGTRLSVL.

The chain uses TRBV7-9 and TRBJ2-3, with D perhaps matching TRBD2 (6 bases). Deletions cut 1 base from V and 1 base from J, with 9 bases between. CDR1 is SEHNR, CDR2 FQNEAQ, per germline (reference sequence). The CDR3 is 15 amino acids. The chain's CDR3 is CASSLVGGGTDTQYF. Here the CDR3 DNA reads TGTGCCAGCAGCTTAGTGGGCGGGGGCACAGATACGCAGTATTTT.

CDR3 nucleotide sequence: TGTGCCAGCAGTTACGGTTTGAGCGCGGAGACCCAGTACTTC. Its translation is CASSYGLSAETQYF. The V gene is TRBV6-5, the J gene TRBJ2-5; D gene ambiguous. Per germline, CDR1 MNHEY and CDR2 SVGAGI. V lost 2 bases and J lost 5, with 12 bases in between. This CDR3 comprises 14 residues.

DNA of the CDR3: TGCGCCAGCAGTGCCGACTCCTCCCGGGCTTTCTTT. Its protein is CASSADSSRAFF. V gene TRBV10-1 combines with J gene TRBJ1-1; no reliable D call. Germline assignment: CDR1 WNHNN and CDR2 SYGVQD (reference sequence). The CDR3 length is 12 residues. Trimming pared 4 bases from V and 11 bases from J, leaving 14 bases between.

The CDR3 coding sequence is TGTGCTAGTGGTTTGCGAGGGATGGAGACCCAGTACTTC. It codes for CASGLRGMETQYF. The chain has TRBV12-5 and TRBJ2-5; TRBD2 might be the D (5 bases). CDR1 and CDR2 (germline): LGHNT, FRNRAP. V was cut by 2 bases and J by 5 bases, with 9 bases left in between. This CDR3 contains 13 residues.

To note about this clonotype: Compared with germline, one end of the junction differs, possibly owing to a read error. The gene calls are TRBV10-3 and TRBJ1-5; D may be TRBD1 (6 bases). Germline CDR1 is ENHRY and CDR2 is SYGVKD. The CDR3 spans 14 residues. The DNA of the CDR3 is TGTGTCATCGGACCACAGGGTGGGGATCAGCCCCAGCATTTT. Residues: CVIGPQGGDQPQHF.

The chain carries TRBV14 and TRBJ1-2; the D gene is possibly TRBD1 (6 bases). The CDR3 length is 14 residues. Germline loops: CDR1 SGHDN, CDR2 FVKESK. Trimming shortened V by 4 bases and J by 4 bases, and 13 bases separated the two germline ends. The CDR3: CASSPGPGVYGYTF. The CDR3 DNA follows: TGTGCCAGCAGCCCAGGGCCAGGGGTCTATGGCTACACCTTC. Supplemented by reference TRBV14 and TRBJ1-2, the full variable domain reads EAGVTQFPSHSVIEKGQTVTLRCDPISGHDNLYWYRRVMGKEIKFLLHFVKESKQDESGMPNNRFLAERTGGTYSTLKVQPAELEDSGVYFCASSPGPGVYGYTFGSGTRLTVV.

This CDR3 reads CASSLRQAGGYEQYF. In nucleotides, the CDR3 is TGTGCCAGCAGCCTGAGGCAGGCAGGGGGTTACGAGCAGTACTTC. The chain links TRBV12-3 or TRBV12-4 to TRBJ2-7; TRBD1 aligns across 7 bases. The CDR3 is 15 amino acids. The V and J ends lost 6 bases and 4 bases, in that order; junction bases with no gene match: 12.

This sequence joins TRBV7-3 and TRBJ2-1, with D hard to call. The V end lost 2 bases, the J end lost 4 bases, and 12 bases lay between the germline ends. The germline V gene encodes CDR1 SGHTA and CDR2 FQGTGA. The CDR3 has 15 amino acids. This CDR3 reads CASSLVPVQYNEQFF. CDR3 in DNA: TGTGCCAGCAGCTTAGTCCCGGTGCAGTACAATGAGCAGTTCTTC.

This sequence joins TRBV5-1 and TRBJ1-1; D uncertain. V shed 0 bases and J shed 0 bases, with 3 bases lying between them. The CDR3 extends over 13 amino acids. Germline V gives CDR1 SGHRS, CDR2 YFSETQ. CDR3 amino acids: CASSLGMNTEAFF. Written as DNA, the CDR3 is TGCGCCAGCAGCTTGGGAATGAACACTGAAGCTTTCTTT.

The V gene is TRBV20-1, the J gene TRBJ2-5; D is unclear. The CDR3 consists of 14 residues. The V gene lost 0 bases and the J gene lost 4 bases, with 12 bases spanning the gap. The germline gives CDR1 DFQATT, CDR2 SNEGSKA (reference sequence). In DNA, the CDR3 is TGCAGTGCTAGAGATCAAAGTTCCGGAGAGACCCAGTACTTC. The encoded protein is CSARDQSSGETQYF.